A selection of T cell receptor beta chains follows, all from one sample in a study of blood T cell repertoires in COVID-19. Clones were read by immunoSEQ multiplex PCR, and TCRdb kept only the in-frame ones, dropping some. The sample yields roughly 150,000 clones, 80% to 85% seen once. The sequencing input was peripheral blood. Receptors were obtained from a woman older than 75 with active or convalescent COVID-19. Both conserved end residues are part of each CDR3. A D gene is named only where the DNA matches it firmly. For some rows the clone size is stated as once, few or many, or as a class when expanded; others skip it.

CDR3nt: TGTGCCAGTAGTAGGTCCGGGGGACTAAGCAATCAGCCCCAGCATTTT; CDR3aa: CASSRSGGLSNQPQHF; v_gene: TRBV19; j_gene: TRBJ1-5; abundance: NA; d_gene: NA
CDR3nt: TGTGCCAGCAGCTCACAGGGAGGGGGGCCTCACTATGGCTACACCTTC; CDR3aa: CASSSQGGGPHYGYTF; v_gene: TRBV9; j_gene: TRBJ1-2; abundance: NA; d_gene: NA
CDR3nt: TGTGCCAGCAGCTTAGCATGGGGGGGGAACGAAAAACTGTTTTTT; CDR3aa: CASSLAWGGNEKLFF; v_gene: TRBV7-2; j_gene: TRBJ1-4; abundance: NA; d_gene: NA
CDR3nt: TGTGCCAGCAGTAGATACCGGACAGGAAAAGGCTACGAGCAGTACTTC; CDR3aa: CASSRYRTGKGYEQYF; v_gene: TRBV27; j_gene: TRBJ2-7; abundance: NA; d_gene: TRBD1
CDR3nt: TGTGCCAGCAGGCAGGGGGTAATCGAGCAGTTCTTC; CDR3aa: CASRQGVIEQFF; v_gene: TRBV7-2; j_gene: TRBJ2-1; abundance: NA; d_gene: TRBD1
CDR3nt: TGTGCCAGCAGTTCGCCTCGGGACACTGAAGCTTTCTTT; CDR3aa: CASSSPRDTEAFF; v_gene: TRBV6-2/TRBV6-3; j_gene: TRBJ1-1; abundance: few; d_gene: NA
CDR3nt: TGCAGTGCTAGTAGAGGTACTACCCTAGGAGATACGCAGTATTTT; CDR3aa: CSASRGTTLGDTQYF; v_gene: TRBV20-1; j_gene: TRBJ2-3; abundance: once; d_gene: NA
CDR3nt: TGTGCCAGCAGCTTGGGTACAGAGAACTATGGCTACACCTTC; CDR3aa: CASSLGTENYGYTF; v_gene: TRBV7-2; j_gene: TRBJ1-2; abundance: once; d_gene: NA
CDR3nt: TGTGCCAGCAGTGGGAGAGGGCAGTTCTCACCCCTCCACTTT; CDR3aa: CASSGRGQFSPLHF; v_gene: TRBV7-2; j_gene: TRBJ1-6; abundance: once; d_gene: NA
CDR3nt: TGTGCCAGCTCACCCCCGGGGTTGAGTTTCTACGAGCAGTACTTC; CDR3aa: CASSPPGLSFYEQYF; v_gene: TRBV18; j_gene: TRBJ2-7; abundance: once; d_gene: NA
CDR3nt: TGCGCCAGCAGCTTGGTGTTCTCAGATACGCAGTATTTT; CDR3aa: CASSLVFSDTQYF; v_gene: TRBV5-1; j_gene: TRBJ2-3; abundance: NA; d_gene: NA
CDR3nt: TGTGCCAGCAGAGGGACAGGGGGTGTCTACACCTTC; CDR3aa: CASRGTGGVYTF; v_gene: TRBV6-5; j_gene: TRBJ1-2; abundance: NA; d_gene: TRBD1
CDR3nt: TGTGCCAGCAGTACCGGACAGGGACGCTTCTTT; CDR3aa: CASSTGQGRFF; v_gene: TRBV6-2/TRBV6-3; j_gene: TRBJ1-1; abundance: once; d_gene: TRBD1
CDR3nt: TGTGCCAGCAGACCTAGACCCAGCTCCTACGAGCAGTACTTC; CDR3aa: CASRPRPSSYEQYF; v_gene: TRBV11-2; j_gene: TRBJ2-7; abundance: NA; d_gene: NA
CDR3nt: TGTGCCAGCAGCCATGCGGCCGATTCACCCCTCCACTTT; CDR3aa: CASSHAADSPLHF; v_gene: TRBV3-1/TRBV3-2; j_gene: TRBJ1-6; abundance: NA; d_gene: NA
CDR3nt: TGTGCCAGCAGCCGCGTAATCCACGAGCAGTACTTC; CDR3aa: CASSRVIHEQYF; v_gene: TRBV3-1/TRBV3-2; j_gene: TRBJ2-7; abundance: NA; d_gene: NA
CDR3nt: TGTGCCAGCAGCTCAACAGGGGGCCGGAGCCCGGAGACCCAGTACTTC; CDR3aa: CASSSTGGRSPETQYF; v_gene: TRBV5-5; j_gene: TRBJ2-5; abundance: NA; d_gene: TRBD1
CDR3nt: TGTGCCAGCAGCCAAGGGCTAGGAAAAAACATTCAGTACTTC; CDR3aa: CASSQGLGKNIQYF; v_gene: TRBV3-1/TRBV3-2; j_gene: TRBJ2-4; abundance: NA; d_gene: NA
CDR3nt: TGTGCCAGCAGCTTACGGGACAGGGCATATGGCTACACCTTC; CDR3aa: CASSLRDRAYGYTF; v_gene: TRBV5-6; j_gene: TRBJ1-2; abundance: NA; d_gene: TRBD1
CDR3nt: TGTGCCAGCAGCCTAGGTAGCAATACCGGGGAGCTGTTTTTT; CDR3aa: CASSLGSNTGELFF; v_gene: TRBV3-1/TRBV3-2; j_gene: TRBJ2-2; abundance: NA; d_gene: NA
CDR3nt: TGTGCCACCAGCAGAGGTAGCGGGGGGAACTACGAGCAGTACTTC; CDR3aa: CATSRGSGGNYEQYF; v_gene: TRBV15; j_gene: TRBJ2-7; abundance: NA; d_gene: TRBD2
CDR3nt: TGTGCCAGCAGATTTGGACAGGTGAACACTGAAGCTTTCTTT; CDR3aa: CASRFGQVNTEAFF; v_gene: TRBV5-6; j_gene: TRBJ1-1; abundance: NA; d_gene: TRBD1
CDR3nt: TGTGCCAGCACCCAGGGGGGTCTCTATGGCTACACCTTC; CDR3aa: CASTQGGLYGYTF; v_gene: TRBV6-5; j_gene: TRBJ1-2; abundance: NA; d_gene: TRBD1
CDR3nt: TGCAGCGTTGAAGTAGAGAACACTGAAGCTTTCTTT; CDR3aa: CSVEVENTEAFF; v_gene: TRBV29-1; j_gene: TRBJ1-1; abundance: NA; d_gene: NA
CDR3nt: TGTGCCAGCAGTCCTGACACCCCCTACGAGCAGTACTTC; CDR3aa: CASSPDTPYEQYF; v_gene: TRBV2; j_gene: TRBJ2-7; abundance: NA; d_gene: NA
CDR3nt: TGTGCCAGCAGCTTAGGGGTGGGGGGAACTGAAGCTTTCTTT; CDR3aa: CASSLGVGGTEAFF; v_gene: TRBV11-3; j_gene: TRBJ1-1; abundance: NA; d_gene: NA
CDR3nt: TGTGCCAGCAGCTTCAGGGGGGCGGTTGAGCAGTTCTTC; CDR3aa: CASSFRGAVEQFF; v_gene: TRBV27; j_gene: TRBJ2-1; abundance: NA; d_gene: NA
CDR3nt: TGCGCCAGCAGCTTAAATTCTGGAAACACCATATATTTT; CDR3aa: CASSLNSGNTIYF; v_gene: TRBV10-1; j_gene: TRBJ1-3; abundance: NA; d_gene: NA
CDR3nt: TGTGCCACCAGCAGAGATTTGGGGATTGGGACAGGTGGTTATACCGGGGAGCTGTTTTTT; CDR3aa: CATSRDLGIGTGGYTGELFF; v_gene: TRBV15; j_gene: TRBJ2-2; abundance: NA; d_gene: TRBD1
CDR3nt: TGTGCCAGTAGTAATGGTCAGGGCAATCAGCCCCAGCATTTT; CDR3aa: CASSNGQGNQPQHF; v_gene: TRBV19; j_gene: TRBJ1-5; abundance: NA; d_gene: NA
CDR3nt: TGCGCCAGCAGCCAAGCCCCTGACACCCAAAGAAACACTGAAGCTTTCTTT; CDR3aa: CASSQAPDTQRNTEAFF; v_gene: TRBV4-1; j_gene: TRBJ1-1; abundance: NA; d_gene: NA
CDR3nt: TGTGCCAGCAGCCAAGGAGGGACTGGCAGTGTTCTGTTTTTT; CDR3aa: CASSQGGTGSVLFF; v_gene: TRBV3-1/TRBV3-2; j_gene: TRBJ1-4; abundance: NA; d_gene: NA
CDR3nt: TGTGCCAGCAGCGAAACTGGGGCGTTTATGTATTTT; CDR3aa: CASSETGAFMYF; v_gene: TRBV2; j_gene: TRBJ2-3; abundance: NA; d_gene: NA
CDR3nt: TGTGCCAGCAGTGTGTCCGGGCCCAGGGTAGGTACAGATACGCAGTATTTT; CDR3aa: CASSVSGPRVGTDTQYF; v_gene: TRBV6-2/TRBV6-3; j_gene: TRBJ2-3; abundance: NA; d_gene: NA
CDR3nt: TGTGCCAGCAGCCCGGACAGTCGCAATGAGCAGTTCTTC; CDR3aa: CASSPDSRNEQFF; v_gene: TRBV3-1/TRBV3-2; j_gene: TRBJ2-1; abundance: NA; d_gene: NA
CDR3nt: TGTGCCAGCAGTCCGACAGGGCTCGCCCAGCATTTT; CDR3aa: CASSPTGLAQHF; v_gene: TRBV6-2/TRBV6-3; j_gene: TRBJ1-5; abundance: NA; d_gene: TRBD1
CDR3nt: TGTGCCAGCAGCTTCCTAGGTAATGAGCAGTTCTTC; CDR3aa: CASSFLGNEQFF; v_gene: TRBV7-3; j_gene: TRBJ2-1; abundance: NA; d_gene: NA
CDR3nt: TGTGCCAGCAGTGGGTACAGGGGCCGCGGAGGGAATAGCAATCAGCCCCAGCATTTT; CDR3aa: CASSGYRGRGGNSNQPQHF; v_gene: TRBV2; j_gene: TRBJ1-5; abundance: NA; d_gene: TRBD1
CDR3nt: TGTGCCAGTAGTTTCTGTCCGGGACAGATCTCCTACGAGCAGTACTTC; CDR3aa: CASSFCPGQISYEQYF; v_gene: TRBV19; j_gene: TRBJ2-7; abundance: NA; d_gene: TRBD1
CDR3nt: TGCGCCAGCACCCTCGGGGGGACAGGTCGCACAGATACGCAGTATTTT; CDR3aa: CASTLGGTGRTDTQYF; v_gene: TRBV5-1; j_gene: TRBJ2-3; abundance: NA; d_gene: NA
CDR3nt: TGTGCCAGCAGCAACGTACAGGGGGCCGGTCAGCCCCAGCATTTT; CDR3aa: CASSNVQGAGQPQHF; v_gene: TRBV7-9; j_gene: TRBJ1-5; abundance: NA; d_gene: TRBD1
CDR3nt: TGTGCCAGTGGACGAAGTGCACTAGCGGCCCCTAGCACAGATACGCAGTATTTT; CDR3aa: CASGRSALAAPSTDTQYF; v_gene: TRBV19; j_gene: TRBJ2-3; abundance: once; d_gene: TRBD2
CDR3nt: TGCGCCAGCAGCGCTACAGGGAGCACTGAAGCTTTCTTT; CDR3aa: CASSATGSTEAFF; v_gene: TRBV5-1; j_gene: TRBJ1-1; abundance: few; d_gene: NA
CDR3nt: TGTGCCAGCAGCCAGGGAGGACAAGGGAGCTCCTACGAGCAGTACTTC; CDR3aa: CASSQGGQGSSYEQYF; v_gene: TRBV4-2; j_gene: TRBJ2-7; abundance: few; d_gene: NA
CDR3nt: TGCGCCAGCAGCCAAGATTCAGGAGGGTACGAGCAGTACTTC; CDR3aa: CASSQDSGGYEQYF; v_gene: TRBV4-3; j_gene: TRBJ2-7; abundance: NA; d_gene: NA
CDR3nt: TGTGCCAGCAGTTTATCGTTGACAGGGGGCTATGGCTACACCTTC; CDR3aa: CASSLSLTGGYGYTF; v_gene: TRBV27; j_gene: TRBJ1-2; abundance: NA; d_gene: TRBD1
CDR3nt: TGTGCCAGCAGTGCCCAGGGACTTGGAAACACCATATATTTT; CDR3aa: CASSAQGLGNTIYF; v_gene: TRBV25-1; j_gene: TRBJ1-3; abundance: NA; d_gene: NA